The 23 T cell receptor beta chains listed next were all sequenced from one sample in a study of control samples from healthy donors and cancer patients. TCRdb's table, derived via immunoSEQ multiplex PCR, lists solely in-frame clones and lacks some. There are roughly 190,000 clones in the sample, with approximately 2.2% held by the top ten. The sequencing input was blood. All receptors derive from a young woman in good health.

CDR3 sequence: CASSQPGTAMVGAFF. Here the CDR3 DNA reads TGCGCCAGCAGCCAACCCGGGACAGCGATGGTTGGGGCTTTCTTT. The gene calls are TRBV4-1 and TRBJ1-1, with 7 bases that match TRBD1. The V segment lost 2 bases and the J segment 11 bases; nucleotides outside the gene matches: 14. This CDR3 region has 15 residues. CDR1 and CDR2 (germline): MGHRA, YSYEKL.

The CDR3 region is CASGGSYEQYF. The CDR3, as DNA: TGTGCCAGCGGAGGGTCCTACGAGCAGTACTTC. This sequence joins TRBV27 and TRBJ2-7, with TRBD2 as a possible D gene (6 bases). Trimming removed 8 bases from V and 1 base from J, with 6 bases in between. This CDR3 has 11 residues. In germline, CDR1 is MNHEY, CDR2 SMNVEV (reference sequence).

The genes are TRBV28 and TRBJ2-7; either TRBD1 or TRBD2 may fit D (6 bases each). The CDR3 spans 15 residues. The V end was cut by 10 bases, the J end by 1 base, with 20 bases between. Germline V gene sequence: CDR1 MDHEN, CDR2 SYDVKM. CDR3 loop: CATSFRGRRSYEQYF. The CDR3 DNA reads TGTGCCACCTCATTTCGGGGGCGACGGTCCTACGAGCAGTACTTC.

The V and J genes are TRBV7-2 and TRBJ1-1; D is perhaps TRBD1 (5 bases). CDR1 SGHTA and CDR2 FQGNSA come from the germline V gene. V lost 0 bases, J lost 4 bases, and 15 bases lay in between. The CDR3 is 16 residues long. CDR3 coding DNA: TGTGCCAGCAGCTTAGCGCTGGGGGGATGGGGCACTGAAGCTTTCTTT. This sequence encodes CASSLALGGWGTEAFF.

The genes are TRBV19 and TRBJ1-4; no clear D. The CDR3 is 16 amino acids. V was cut by 3 bases and J by 7 bases, with 18 bases left in between. Per germline, CDR1 LNHDA and CDR2 SQIVND (reference sequence). In DNA form, the CDR3 reads TGTGCCAGTAGTATGAACAGTGGGCTGTACGGTGAAAAACTGTTTTTT. Amino acids: CASSMNSGLYGEKLFF.

V gene TRBV28 combines with J gene TRBJ1-2; D unresolved. CDR3 size: 13 residues. V was pared by 2 bases and J by 7 bases, with 11 bases between. Germline V lookup: CDR1 MDHEN, CDR2 SYDVKM. CDR3 bases: TGTGCCAGCAGTTTAGAATTCACGAGTGGCTACACCTTC. This gives the protein CASSLEFTSGYTF.

Of note for this clone: Germline is not matched at one junction end, which may reflect a read error. The rearrangement joins TRBV7-7 to TRBJ2-2; D is undetermined. Looked up from germline, CDR1 is SSHAT and CDR2 is FNYEAQ (reference sequence). The CDR3 contains 13 residues. CDR3 sequence (DNA): TGTGCTAGCAGCTTCGGAGAGACCGGGGAGCTGTTTTTT. Its translation: CASSFGETGELFF.

Concerning this clone itself: In the same sample, other DNA sequences code for this CDR3. This chain's CDR3 is CASSYSSRNTEAFF. The CDR3, as DNA: TGTGCCAGCAGTTACTCGAGTAGGAACACTGAAGCTTTCTTT. The chain carries TRBV6-5 and TRBJ1-1; D gene uncertain. V was cut by 0 bases and J by 1 base, with 6 bases left in between. Germline CDR1 MNHEY, CDR2 SVGAGI. The CDR3 is 14 amino acids.

V gene TRBV19 combines with J gene TRBJ2-1, with 7 bases identical to TRBD2. The CDR3 is 13 amino acids. V shed 6 bases and J 9 bases; nucleotides not matched to a gene: 8. The germline V gene encodes CDR1 LNHDA and CDR2 SQIVND (reference sequence). CDR3 in DNA: TGTGCCAGTAGGAAGGCGGGGGTTCTTGAGCAGTTCTTC. Amino acids: CASRKAGVLEQFF.

The chain couples TRBV2 to TRBJ1-1; 8 bases align to TRBD1. Germline lookup yields CDR1 SNHLY and CDR2 FYNNEI. V trimming: 8 bases; J trimming: 0 bases; junction bases outside the gene matches: 8. This CDR3 comprises 15 residues. The CDR3 DNA sequence: TGTGCCAGCCCTTTGGGACAGGCGGTGAACACTGAAGCTTTCTTT. Protein: CASPLGQAVNTEAFF.

V usage is TRBV28 and J usage is TRBJ1-2; 7 positions match TRBD1. J gave up 2 bases and V 3 bases, and 0 bases lay outside the gene matches. Germline lookup yields CDR1 MDHEN and CDR2 SYDVKM. The CDR3 totals 13 residues. The CDR3 reads CASSLDRNYGYTF. The DNA for the CDR3 is TGTGCCAGCAGTTTGGACAGGAACTATGGCTACACCTTC.

This chain joins TRBV7-8 and TRBJ1-5, with 8 bases matching TRBD1. Germline lookup yields CDR1 SGHVS and CDR2 FQNEAQ. The junction had 9 bases not matched to a gene; V was cut back by 5 bases and J by 6 bases. CDR3 length equals 15 residues. DNA of the CDR3: TGTGCCAGCAGCACCGGGACAGGCAAGTTTCAGCCCCAGCATTTT. Encoded protein: CASSTGTGKFQPQHF.

The chain has TRBV5-1 and TRBJ2-5, with 8 bases lining up with TRBD1. The germline V gene encodes CDR1 SGHRS and CDR2 YFSETQ. This CDR3 region has 13 residues. V dropped 3 bases and J dropped 3; count of bases not matched to a gene: 1. The CDR3 nucleotides are TGCGCCAGCAGCTCACAGGGGGAAGAGACCCAGTACTTC. Protein sequence: CASSSQGEETQYF.

This chain connects TRBV28 to TRBJ1-5; D may be TRBD1 (5 bases). V lost 1 base and J 9 bases, leaving 13 bases between the germline ends. There are 14 residues in the CDR3. The germline V gene encodes CDR1 MDHEN and CDR2 SYDVKM. The CDR3 sequence: CASSLSRAGRPQHF. DNA for the CDR3: TGTGCCAGCAGTTTATCCAGGGCCGGGAGGCCCCAGCATTTT.

V and J are TRBV2 and TRBJ2-1; D gene uncertain. Trimming pared 8 bases from V and 5 bases from J, leaving 13 bases between. CDR1 and CDR2 (germline): SNHLY, FYNNEI. The length of the CDR3 is 13 residues. The CDR3 protein is CASLGPTHNEQFF. As DNA, the CDR3 is TGTGCCAGCCTCGGACCAACTCACAATGAGCAGTTCTTC.

The genes are TRBV7-9 and TRBJ2-7, with D perhaps matching TRBD2 (5 bases). This CDR3 has 14 residues. Trimming left V 0 bases short and J 4 bases short, with 10 bases between. The V gene's germline CDR1 is SEHNR and CDR2 FQNEAQ (reference sequence). CDR3 residues: CASSLAWGDYEQYF. DNA for the CDR3: TGTGCCAGCAGCTTAGCTTGGGGAGATTACGAGCAGTACTTC.

The V gene is TRBV4-1, the J gene TRBJ1-5, with D possibly TRBD1 on 5 matching bases. This CDR3 spans 16 amino acids. V was cut by 3 bases and J by 16 bases, with 28 bases left in between. Germline CDR1 is MGHRA and CDR2 is YSYEKL. The CDR3, as DNA: TGCGCCAGCAGCCATAGTTCGGCGTCATTGGACACCTCCCTACATTTT. It encodes CASSHSSASLDTSLHF.

The chain uses TRBV18 and TRBJ1-5; unclear D gene. The V and J ends lost 0 bases and 2 bases respectively, with 8 bases between them. CDR3 length equals 15 residues. CDR1 and CDR2 from the germline V gene are KGHSH and LQKENI. The CDR3 spells CASSPPAPRNQPQHF. For the CDR3, the DNA is TGTGCCAGCTCACCACCGGCCCCACGCAATCAGCCCCAGCATTTT. Complete variable domain (other parts from reference TRBV18 and TRBJ1-5): NAGVMQNPRHLVRRRGQEARLRCSPMKGHSHVYWYRQLPEEGLKFMVYLQKENIIDESGMPKERFSAEFPKEGPSILRIQQVVRGDSAAYFCASSPPAPRNQPQHFGDGTRLSIL.

The genes are TRBV11-1 and TRBJ2-3; D ambiguous. The CDR3 has 14 amino acids. Trimming shortened V by 0 bases and J by 1 base, and 5 bases separated the two germline ends. The germline CDR1 and CDR2 sequences are SGHAT and FQDESV (reference sequence). The CDR3 region is CASSLAGRTDTQYF. In DNA, the CDR3 is TGTGCCAGCAGCTTAGCCGGACGCACAGATACGCAGTATTTT.

The chain uses TRBV27 and TRBJ1-5; D may be TRBD1 (6 bases). There are 16 residues in the CDR3. The germline CDR1 and CDR2 sequences are MNHEY and SMNVEV (reference sequence). The V end lost 3 bases, the J end lost 4 bases, and 16 bases lay between the germline ends. CDR3: CASSLRGRSPNQPQHF. The CDR3 nucleotides read TGTGCCAGCAGTTTGAGGGGGAGGAGCCCGAATCAGCCCCAGCATTTT.

The rearrangement joins TRBV10-1 to TRBJ1-1; tentatively, D is TRBD1 (5 bases). Germline loops: CDR1 WNHNN, CDR2 SYGVQD (reference sequence). Trimming removed 6 bases from V and 8 bases from J, with 13 bases in between. The CDR3 contains 12 residues. CDR3 DNA: TGCGCCAGCAGGGCCGGGACGGGAGAAGCTTTCTTT. Translated: CASRAGTGEAFF.

This chain connects TRBV19 to TRBJ1-2; D might be TRBD1 (5 bases). This CDR3 region has 14 residues. V gave up 1 base and J gave up 9 bases, with 15 bases separating them. CDR1 and CDR2 from the germline V gene are LNHDA and SQIVND (reference sequence). DNA for the CDR3: TGTGCCAGTAGTATAGCCCAGGGAACGAGGAGCTACACCTTC. Translating it yields CASSIAQGTRSYTF.

The chain combines TRBV18 with TRBJ2-2; 7 nucleotides agree with TRBD1. This CDR3 has 13 amino acids. Germline CDR1 and CDR2: KGHSH and LQKENI. V was pared by 4 bases and J by 6 bases, with 2 bases of the junction left unmatched. CDR3 nucleotide sequence: TGTGCCAGCTCACTACAGGGGTCCGGGGAGCTGTTTTTT. It codes for CASSLQGSGELFF.